This T cell receptor beta chain stems from a study of T cells in Graves' hyperthyroidism and ophthalmopathy. Across the whole study: Once the initial diagnosis was made, peripheral blood was obtained before any treatment.

From RNA transcripts, TCR beta CDR3 regions were amplified. Initially, a first-round RT-PCR of the TCR CDR3 employed the HTBI primer set. TCRdb itself ran the multiplex PCR reads through MiXCR, one entry per CDR3 protein. The sample gives around 350,000 distinct CDR3 sequences, approximately 20% of which show up once; about 3.5% is in the top ten. Germline V lookup: CDR1 MDHEN, CDR2 SYDVKM. The CDR3 consists of 12 residues. V shed 3 bases and J shed 11 bases, with 11 bases lying between them. Study-level findings and limits: Most expanded thyroid clonotypes above 0.001 also appeared in blood.

Diagnoses were established using clinical symptoms, serum thyroxine and TRAb, thyroid ultrasound and orbital computed tomography. Fresh peripheral blood, roughly 10 ml of it, supplied the PBMCs. This clonotype was counted many times. Antigen specificity is unknown. The chain employs TRBV28 and TRBJ1-5, with D hard to call. This clonotype was obtained from a woman aged 18-29 years with Graves' hyperthyroidism. The sample taken for sequencing was blood. DNA of the CDR3: TGTGCCAGCAGTTTGGGTGAGCGAGCCCAGCATTTT. Protein: CASSLGERAQHF.